The 26 T cell receptor beta chains given below trace back to one sample, sequenced in a study of cytomegalovirus exposure and HLA in healthy donors. Primers included in the PCR were 60 Vbeta and 13 Jbeta primers. Assay used: immunoSEQ multiplex PCR; TCRdb lists only in-frame clones, some missing. The repertoire includes roughly 120,000 clones, about 80% of them detected once, and almost 5% sits in the top ten. Material: PBMCs. These receptors came from a middle-aged man in good health and CMV-seropositive.

The chain has TRBV6-1 and TRBJ2-5; the match to TRBD2 covers 10 bases. V gave up 4 bases and J gave up 7 bases; unmatched junction bases: 15. The germline CDR1 and CDR2 sequences are MNHNS and SASEGT. The CDR3 extends over 17 amino acids. The CDR3 loop reads CASSVVASGGREGTQYF. As DNA, the CDR3 is TGTGCCAGCAGTGTCGTCGCTAGCGGGGGCCGCGAGGGGACCCAGTACTTC.

The V call is TRBV7-9, the J call TRBJ1-5, with 7 bases aligning to TRBD1. V shed 4 bases and J 0 bases; nucleotides not matched to a gene: 15. The CDR3 sequence is 19 residues long. Germline V gene lookup returns CDR1 SEHNR and CDR2 FQNEAQ (reference sequence). CDR3 nucleotides: TGTGCCAGCAGCTGGGGTAGTCCGGGACAGATTTTTAGCAATCAGCCCCAGCATTTT. Translated: CASSWGSPGQIFSNQPQHF. Based on the CDR3 plus reference TRBV7-9 and TRBJ1-5, the full variable domain is DTGVSQNPRHKITKRGQNVTFRCDPISEHNRLYWYRQTLGQGPEFLTYFQNEAQLEKSRLLSDRFSAERPKGSFSTLEIQRTEQGDSAMYLCASSWGSPGQIFSNQPQHFGDGTRLSIL.

V gene TRBV6-5 combines with J gene TRBJ2-5; TRBD1 matches at 11 bases. This CDR3 spans 14 amino acids. Germline trimming cut 6 bases from V and 5 bases from J; bases unmatched to any gene: 5. In germline, CDR1 is MNHEY, CDR2 SVGAGI. The CDR3 region is CASRTRDRGETQYF. As DNA, the CDR3 is TGTGCCAGCAGGACCCGGGACAGGGGGGAGACCCAGTACTTC.

The chain links TRBV6-5 to TRBJ2-6, with D uncertain. CDR1 and CDR2 (germline): MNHEY, SVGAGI. The CDR3 runs to 16 residues. V lost 4 bases, J lost 0 bases, and 10 bases lay in between. The chain's CDR3 is CASSSPQASGANVLTF. DNA for the CDR3: TGTGCCAGCAGTTCCCCCCAGGCCTCTGGGGCCAACGTCCTGACTTTC.

Concerning this clone: This sample includes further DNA sequences coding for the same CDR3. The CDR3 loop is CASRRGANTGELFF. As DNA, the CDR3 is TGTGCCAGCCGCCGGGGGGCGAACACCGGGGAGCTGTTTTTT. The gene calls are TRBV6-4 and TRBJ2-2, with TRBD2 matching 7 bases. The CDR3 has 14 residues. In germline, CDR1 is MRHNA, CDR2 SNTAGT. Losses at the gene ends were 8 bases for V and 0 bases for J; bases not matched to a gene: 3.

The chain employs TRBV7-8 and TRBJ2-5; D might be TRBD2 (5 bases). The J call may be incorrect, as the DNA end agrees better with TRBJ2-7. The germline CDR1 and CDR2 sequences are SGHVS and FQNEAQ. This CDR3 is 11 amino acids long. This CDR3 is CLYRGIYEQYF. CDR3 nucleotide sequence: TGTCTCTACCGGGGTATCTACGAGCAGTACTTC.

The chain joins TRBV28 to TRBJ1-1, with D perhaps TRBD1 (6 bases). V was shortened by 6 bases and J by 5 bases, with 19 bases between the two germline ends. The CDR3 covers 15 residues. Per germline, CDR1 MDHEN and CDR2 SYDVKM. CDR3 protein: CASSGGRGGKTEAFF. The DNA for the CDR3 is TGTGCCAGCAGCGGGGGGCGGGGTGGGAAAACTGAAGCTTTCTTT.

This chain connects TRBV19 to TRBJ2-3; D uncertain. Trimming left V 7 bases short and J 1 base short, with 15 bases between. The CDR3 has 15 residues. Germline values: CDR1 LNHDA, CDR2 SQIVND (reference sequence). The CDR3 reads CASNPRHPGTDTQYF. In nucleotides, the CDR3 is TGTGCCAGTAATCCCCGCCACCCGGGCACAGATACGCAGTATTTT.

The chain carries TRBV11-2 and TRBJ2-5, with 9 bases identical to TRBD2. The CDR3 spans 16 residues. Germline CDR1 is SGHAT and CDR2 is FQNNGV. V shed 1 base, J shed 1 base, and the junction held 4 bases outside the gene matches. The CDR3 DNA reads TGTGCCAGCAGCTTAGGGGCGGGAGGGCCCCAAGAGACCCAGTACTTC. Its translation is CASSLGAGGPQETQYF.

The V call is TRBV7-2, the J call TRBJ2-1; the D gene is possibly TRBD2 (6 bases). The ends were cut back, 1 base at V and 4 bases at J, with 20 bases in the middle. This CDR3 has 18 residues. Germline V gene data show CDR1 as SGHTA and CDR2 as FQGNSA. DNA for the CDR3: TGTGCCAGCAGCTTAGAGGGACTTCAAGGAGCGGGTTACAATGAGCAGTTCTTC. Amino acid sequence: CASSLEGLQGAGYNEQFF.

This chain joins TRBV19 and TRBJ2-5; 8 bases are a match to TRBD2. The CDR3 contains 15 residues. Germline lookup yields CDR1 LNHDA and CDR2 SQIVND (reference sequence). With V trimmed by 3 bases and J by 5 bases, 8 bases remained unmatched. The CDR3 DNA is TGTGCCAGTAGTATTCAGGGACTAGGGATGGAGACCCAGTACTTC. It encodes CASSIQGLGMETQYF. The full variable domain, with the rest looked up from reference TRBV19 and TRBJ2-5, is DGGITQSPKYLFRKEGQNVTLSCEQNLNHDAMYWYRQDPGQGLRLIYYSQIVNDFQKGDIAEGYSVSREKKESFPLTVTSAQKNPTAFYLCASSIQGLGMETQYFGPGTRLLVL.

This chain links TRBV29-1 with TRBJ1-1; 9 nucleotides match TRBD1. Germline V gene lookup returns CDR1 SQVTM and CDR2 ANQGSEA. With 5 bases clipped from V and 4 bases from J, the junction kept 5 bases outside the gene matches. The length of the CDR3 is 13 residues. The CDR3 loop reads CSVYRGQITEAFF. DNA of the CDR3: TGCAGCGTTTACAGGGGGCAAATCACTGAAGCTTTCTTT.

J is TRBJ2-7 and V is TRBV10-3, with 8 nucleotides matching TRBD1. The CDR3 has 14 amino acids. Losses at the gene ends were 6 bases for V and 4 bases for J; bases not matched to a gene: 8. From germline, CDR1 is ENHRY and CDR2 SYGVKD. CDR3 sequence reads: CAIRPPGGLYEQYF. In nucleotides, the CDR3 is TGTGCCATCAGGCCTCCAGGGGGCTTATACGAGCAGTACTTC.

The chain carries TRBV5-1 and TRBJ1-2, with D unclear. Germline loops: CDR1 SGHRS, CDR2 YFSETQ. Trimming removed 4 bases at V and 8 bases at J, with 15 bases between. The CDR3 has 13 amino acids. The CDR3 reads CASSPQSGKGYTF. CDR3 coding DNA: TGCGCCAGCAGCCCCCAATCGGGGAAGGGCTACACCTTC.

This chain uses TRBV6-5 with TRBJ1-3, with 9 bases fitting TRBD1. The CDR3 consists of 14 residues. Unmatched junction bases numbered 4, after V lost 4 bases and J lost 6 bases. The germline V gene has CDR1 MNHEY and CDR2 SVGAGI. This CDR3 reads CASSSGTGINTIYF. CDR3 sequence (DNA): TGTGCCAGCAGTTCCGGGACAGGGATAAACACCATATATTTT.

This chain joins TRBV5-1 and TRBJ2-7; D gene uncertain. The CDR3 is 13 residues long. The V and J ends lost 4 bases and 2 bases respectively, with 10 bases between them. The germline V gene encodes CDR1 SGHRS and CDR2 YFSETQ. CDR3 coding DNA: TGCGCCAGCAGCACCGACTCCCCCTACGAGCAGTACTTC. This codes for CASSTDSPYEQYF.

The V and J genes are TRBV5-1 and TRBJ2-3; D ambiguous. V was shortened by 2 bases and J by 0 bases, with 10 bases between the two germline ends. Germline CDR1 reads SGHRS; CDR2 reads YFSETQ. This CDR3 has 15 amino acids. The chain's CDR3 is CASSFSSLSTDTQYF. The CDR3 DNA sequence: TGCGCCAGCAGCTTTTCCAGTCTTAGCACAGATACGCAGTATTTT.

As concerns this clone: The junction differs from germline at one of its ends, possibly a read error. J is TRBJ2-3 and V is TRBV5-6; possible D gene TRBD1, 6 bases. Germline V gives CDR1 SGHDT, CDR2 YYEEEE. The CDR3 totals 15 residues. CDR3 nucleotide sequence: TGTGCCAGCAGCTTCTCGGACAGAGATACAGCTACGCAGTATTTT. Protein product: CASSFSDRDTATQYF. Looking up the rest from reference TRBV5-6 and TRBJ2-3 gives the full variable domain: DAGVTQSPTHLIKTRGQQVTLRCSPKSGHDTVSWYQQALGQGPQFIFQYYEEEERQRGNFPDRFSGHQFPNYSSELNVNALLLGDSALYLCASSFSDRDTATQYFGPGTRLTVL.

The chain combines TRBV27 with TRBJ1-1, with D unclear. The V gene lost 6 bases and the J gene lost 0 bases, with 17 bases spanning the gap. Germline V lookup: CDR1 MNHEY, CDR2 SMNVEV (reference sequence). The CDR3 runs 16 residues. CDR3 sequence (DNA): TGTGCCAGCAGCCGGGGTTCGTTCCACGTGAACACTGAAGCTTTCTTT. This codes for CASSRGSFHVNTEAFF.

The chain recombines TRBV19 with TRBJ1-1, with a weak D call TRBD1 (6 bases). V gave up 3 bases and J gave up 2 bases, with 10 bases separating them. The germline V gene has CDR1 LNHDA and CDR2 SQIVND (reference sequence). The CDR3 is made up of 14 amino acids. The CDR3 loop is CASSITGSNTEAFF. The CDR3 DNA sequence: TGTGCCAGTAGTATTACAGGGTCAAACACTGAAGCTTTCTTT.

J is TRBJ2-7 and V is TRBV7-2; 7 nucleotides agree with TRBD2. Germline V gene sequence: CDR1 SGHTA, CDR2 FQGNSA. The CDR3 consists of 16 residues. After removal of 1 base from V and 5 bases from J, the junction contained 11 bases not matched to a gene. CDR3 amino acids: CASSLVGGRGLNEQYF. As DNA, the CDR3 is TGTGCCAGCAGCTTAGTGGGCGGGAGAGGTCTAAACGAGCAGTACTTC. The full variable domain, with the rest looked up from reference TRBV7-2 and TRBJ2-7, is GAGVSQSPSNKVTEKGKDVELRCDPISGHTALYWYRQSLGQGLEFLIYFQGNSAPDKSGLPSDRFSAERTGGSVSTLTIQRTQQEDSAVYLCASSLVGGRGLNEQYFGPGTRLTVT.

CDR3 in amino acids: CASSARTARSAVSYGYTF. Here the CDR3 DNA reads TGTGCCAGCAGCGCCAGGACAGCTAGGTCGGCGGTTAGCTATGGCTACACCTTC. The gene calls are TRBV13 and TRBJ1-2; D might be TRBD1 (6 bases). Germline assignment: CDR1 PRHDT and CDR2 FYEKMQ (reference sequence). This CDR3 contains 18 residues. With 5 bases removed from V and 4 bases from J, the gap between germline ends came to 26 bases.

The chain couples TRBV29-1 to TRBJ2-1; 10 bases are a match to TRBD1. The CDR3 is made up of 15 amino acids. Germline CDR1 is SQVTM and CDR2 is ANQGSEA. J lost 6 bases, V lost 6 bases, and 11 bases had no gene match. The CDR3 is CSVPTGTGDTNEQFF. DNA for the CDR3: TGCAGCGTACCCACCGGGACAGGGGATACCAATGAGCAGTTCTTC.

The chain links TRBV5-6 to TRBJ1-1; 11 bases align to TRBD1. The CDR3 is 18 amino acids. CDR1 and CDR2 from the germline V gene are SGHDT and YYEEEE. Losses at the gene ends were 5 bases for V and 4 bases for J; bases not matched to a gene: 16. This CDR3 is CASRLWGRPGTGGTEAFF. CDR3 sequence (DNA): TGTGCCAGCAGACTATGGGGGCGGCCCGGGACAGGGGGCACTGAAGCTTTCTTT.

The V gene is TRBV5-1, the J gene TRBJ1-1, with 8 bases aligning to TRBD1. The CDR3 has 15 residues. Unmatched junction bases numbered 11, after V lost 2 bases and J lost 8 bases. Germline CDR1 reads SGHRS; CDR2 reads YFSETQ. The CDR3 protein is CASSFVVDRTGEAFF. In DNA form, the CDR3 reads TGCGCCAGCAGCTTCGTCGTTGATCGGACAGGGGAAGCTTTCTTT.

The CDR3 sequence is CASSSGLAGGTDTQYF. The CDR3 DNA follows: TGCGCCAGCAGTTCAGGACTAGCGGGGGGCACAGATACGCAGTATTTT. This chain uses TRBV10-2 with TRBJ2-3; 13 bases are shared with TRBD2. The CDR3 length is 16 residues. In germline, CDR1 is WSHSY, CDR2 SAAADI. The V gene end was trimmed by 5 bases and the J gene end by 1 base; junction bases not matched to a gene: 3.